This TCR beta chain was documented in a study of cytomegalovirus exposure and HLA in healthy donors. Study-wide findings and caveats: TCR sequences were mostly rare, though some public TCRs occurred in many donors. The study put 150 or so TCR beta chains on its list as cytomegalovirus-associated. Specificity of a few CMV-associated chains for CMV antigens was verified in vitro. The classifier reportedly diagnosed cytomegalovirus status with high specificity and sensitivity.

Here immunoSEQ multiplex PCR was the method, and the copy in TCRdb shows in-frame clones only, minus some. There are roughly 130,000 clones in the sample; roughly 90% occur only once, and less than 1.5% lies in the top ten. Trimming shortened V by 1 base and J by 2 bases, and 12 bases separated the two germline ends. Germline V lookup: CDR1 SGHDN, CDR2 FVKESK. The CDR3 contains 15 residues. Worth noting for this clone: Its target is unknown.

The receptor was derived from a man aged 25-40 years in good health and CMV-seronegative. V is TRBV14 and J is TRBJ2-7; a possible D gene is TRBD1 (6 bases). The sample comprised PBMCs. CDR3 DNA: TGTGCCAGCAGCCAAGCCCAGGGGCTAACCTACGAGCAGTACTTC. Translated: CASSQAQGLTYEQYF.